The 14 T cell receptor beta chains listed next were all sequenced from one sample in a study of response to subunit inactivated influenza vaccine. TCRdb itself ran the RT-PCR reads through MiXCR, one entry per CDR3 protein. This sample has approximately 520,000 distinct CDR3 sequences, with approximately 24% found just once. Sequencing used CD4+ T cells sorted from PBMCs, obtained more than 4 days after vaccination. Receptors originate from a man over 45 who received an inactivated influenza vaccine.

This sequence joins TRBV20-1 and TRBJ2-3; TRBD2 matches 12 bases. The germline V gene has CDR1 DFQATT and CDR2 SNEGSKA (reference sequence). J lost 1 base, V lost 2 bases, and 10 bases had no gene match. The CDR3 has 18 residues. The CDR3 is CSARTLTSGGRGTDTQYF. The DNA of the CDR3 is TGCAGTGCTAGAACCCTGACTAGCGGGGGACGGGGCACAGATACGCAGTATTTT.

V and J are TRBV20-1 and TRBJ2-3; TRBD1 matches 10 bases. V dropped 6 bases and J dropped 3; count of bases not matched to a gene: 6. The CDR3 spans 14 residues. Germline V gives CDR1 DFQATT, CDR2 SNEGSKA (reference sequence). The CDR3 loop is CSAGDRGMTDTQYF. CDR3 nucleotides: TGCAGTGCCGGGGACAGGGGTATGACAGATACGCAGTATTTT.

This clonotype was counted between two and nine times. The chain has TRBV12-3 or TRBV12-4 and TRBJ2-1, with unresolved D. The CDR3 spans 16 residues. V was pared by 5 bases and J by 7 bases, with 21 bases between. For the CDR3, the DNA is TGTGCCAGCAGTGCCAGTTGGGCGACCTTAGAGAATGAGCAGTTCTTC. Protein sequence: CASSASWATLENEQFF.

This clonotype was observed a handful of times. The chain uses TRBV12-3 or TRBV12-4 and TRBJ1-5; the match to TRBD1 covers 8 bases. V shed 0 bases and J 4 bases; nucleotides not matched to a gene: 5. The CDR3 covers 16 residues. The DNA of the CDR3 is TGTGCCAGCAGTTTAGCTTCCGGGACAGGAAATCAGCCCCAGCATTTT. Its protein is CASSLASGTGNQPQHF.

V gene TRBV25-1 combines with J gene TRBJ1-5, with D perhaps TRBD1 (5 bases). The germline V gene encodes CDR1 MGHDK and CDR2 SYGVNS. CDR3 size: 14 residues. Trimming took 1 base from V and 7 from J, leaving 11 bases between them. CDR3 nucleotides: TGTGCCAGCAGTGAATTGTGGGACGGGCAGCCCCAGCATTTT. This gives the protein CASSELWDGQPQHF.

The chain uses TRBV6-2 or TRBV6-3 and TRBJ1-5, with D possibly being TRBD1 (5 bases). The CDR3 extends over 12 amino acids. CDR1 is MNHEY, CDR2 SVGEGT, per germline. With 7 bases removed from V and 7 bases from J, the gap between germline ends came to 11 bases. The CDR3 DNA follows: TGTGCCAGCAAGGGGAATAACCAGCCCCAGCATTTT. It yields the protein CASKGNNQPQHF.

This clonotype was picked up a small number of times. V gene TRBV6-2 or TRBV6-3 combines with J gene TRBJ2-1; 9 nucleotides agree with TRBD2. J was trimmed by 4 bases and V by 6 bases; bases with no gene match: 13. CDR1 MNHEY and CDR2 SVGEGT come from the germline V gene. The CDR3 has 17 amino acids. In DNA, the CDR3 is TGTGCCAGCAGGGCTAGGACCTTAGCGGGAGAGTACAATGAGCAGTTCTTC. Residues: CASRARTLAGEYNEQFF.

V usage is TRBV7-8 and J usage is TRBJ1-3; TRBD1 might be the D (5 bases). Deletions cut 2 bases from V and 4 bases from J, with 12 bases between. Germline V gives CDR1 SGHVS, CDR2 FQNEAQ. This CDR3 spans 15 amino acids. As DNA, the CDR3 is TGTGCCAGCAGCTTATCCAGGGTTGCCGGAAACACCATATATTTT. Translation gives CASSLSRVAGNTIYF.

This sequence joins TRBV5-1 and TRBJ2-2; D not resolved. CDR3 length equals 15 residues. Germline V gives CDR1 SGHRS, CDR2 YFSETQ. V was clipped by 0 bases and J by 2 bases, with 8 bases between them. The CDR3 here is CASSLDPVNTGELFF. CDR3 coding DNA: TGCGCCAGCAGCTTGGATCCAGTCAACACCGGGGAGCTGTTTTTT.

The table lists this clonotype with a few counts. The chain recombines TRBV29-1 with TRBJ2-3, with 13 nucleotides matching TRBD2. This CDR3 has 17 amino acids. Germline V lookup: CDR1 SQVTM, CDR2 ANQGSEA. Trimming at V came to 0 bases and at J to 1 base, leaving 4 bases not matched to a gene. CDR3 region: CSVEDRLAGGGTDTQYF. The CDR3 bases are TGCAGCGTTGAAGATCGACTAGCGGGAGGCGGCACAGATACGCAGTATTTT.

Only a few counts were recorded for this clonotype. No DNA is shown, since the ends of the CDR3 on it are uncertain; the CDR3 is the one TCRdb lists. The genes are TRBV21-1 and TRBJ2-3; TRBD1, as called in the table, went unchecked against the DNA. TRBV21-1 is a documented pseudogene. The CDR3 region is 16 residues in length, termini included. CDR3 residues: CASHRIVAGGTDTQYF.

This chain links TRBV7-2 with TRBJ2-7, with D unresolved. V was trimmed by 1 base and J by 0 bases, leaving 10 bases between them. Germline V gene sequence: CDR1 SGHTA, CDR2 FQGNSA. The CDR3 is 15 amino acids. CDR3 sequence (DNA): TGTGCCAGCAGCTTAGAGGGCGTGAGCTCCTACGAGCAGTACTTC. Encoded protein: CASSLEGVSSYEQYF.

This clonotype was found a few times. The rearrangement uses TRBV20-1 and TRBJ2-7; 7 positions agree with TRBD2. This CDR3 is 12 amino acids long. With V trimmed by 3 bases and J by 2 bases, 1 base remained unmatched. CDR1 is DFQATT and CDR2 is SNEGSKA in the germline V gene (reference sequence). The CDR3: CSARTSPYEQYF. For the CDR3, the DNA is TGCAGTGCTAGGACTAGCCCCTACGAGCAGTACTTC.

The chain is built from TRBV5-1 and TRBJ2-1, with unresolved D. Germline CDR1 SGHRS, CDR2 YFSETQ. V was trimmed by 1 base and J by 5 bases, leaving 13 bases between them. This CDR3 has 15 amino acids. CDR3 in amino acids: CASSLFGVRNNEQFF. CDR3 DNA: TGCGCCAGCAGCTTGTTTGGGGTCAGGAACAATGAGCAGTTCTTC.